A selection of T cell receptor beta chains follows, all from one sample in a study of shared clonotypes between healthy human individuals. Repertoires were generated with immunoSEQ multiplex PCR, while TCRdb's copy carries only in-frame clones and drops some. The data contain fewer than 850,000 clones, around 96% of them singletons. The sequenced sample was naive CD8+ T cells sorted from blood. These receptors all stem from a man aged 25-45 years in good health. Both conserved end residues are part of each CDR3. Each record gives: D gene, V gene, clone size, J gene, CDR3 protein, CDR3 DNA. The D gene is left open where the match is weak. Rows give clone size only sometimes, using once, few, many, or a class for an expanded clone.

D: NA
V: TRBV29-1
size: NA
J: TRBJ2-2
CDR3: CSVDVRELTGELFF
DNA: TGCAGCGTTGACGTACGGGAGCTTACCGGGGAGCTGTTTTTT

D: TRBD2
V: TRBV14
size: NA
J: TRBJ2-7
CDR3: CASSPGTSVSDSSYEQYF
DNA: TGTGCCAGCAGCCCCGGGACTAGCGTATCCGATAGTTCCTACGAGCAGTACTTC

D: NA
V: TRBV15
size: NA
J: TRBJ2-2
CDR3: CATSKRNTGELFF
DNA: TGTGCCACCAGCAAAAGGAACACCGGGGAGCTGTTTTTT

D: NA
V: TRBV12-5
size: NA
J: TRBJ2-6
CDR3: CASGLRGTGANVLTF
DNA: TGTGCTAGTGGTTTAAGGGGTACTGGGGCCAACGTCCTGACTTTC

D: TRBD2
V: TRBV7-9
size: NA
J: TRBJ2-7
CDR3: CASSLASSGGSYEQYF
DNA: TGTGCCAGCAGCTTAGCAAGTAGCGGGGGGTCCTACGAGCAGTACTTC

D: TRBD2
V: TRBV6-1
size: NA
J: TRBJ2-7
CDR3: CASSEPTSGRPYEQYF
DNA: TGTGCCAGCAGTGAACCAACTAGCGGGAGACCTTACGAGCAGTACTTC

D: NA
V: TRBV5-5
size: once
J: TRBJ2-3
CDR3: CASSFRGITDTQYF
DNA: TGTGCCAGCAGCTTCAGGGGAATCACAGATACGCAGTATTTT

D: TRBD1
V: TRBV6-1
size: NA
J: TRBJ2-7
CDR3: CASYRGEQYF
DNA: TGTGCCAGCTACAGGGGGGAGCAGTACTTC

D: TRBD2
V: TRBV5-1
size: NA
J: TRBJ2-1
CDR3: CASSSLPPELAGFSSEQFF
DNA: TGCGCCAGCAGCTCTCTCCCCCCCGAGTTAGCGGGATTTTCCAGTGAGCAGTTCTTC

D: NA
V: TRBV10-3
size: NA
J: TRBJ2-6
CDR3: CAISESGDSGANVLTF
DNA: TGTGCCATCAGTGAGTCGGGGGATTCTGGGGCCAACGTCCTGACTTTC

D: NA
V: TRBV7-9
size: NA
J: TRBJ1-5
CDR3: CASSLDRQPQHF
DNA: TGTGCCAGCAGCTTAGATAGGCAGCCCCAGCATTTT

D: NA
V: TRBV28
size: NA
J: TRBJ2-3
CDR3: CASSLGTFNTDTQYF
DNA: TGTGCCAGCAGTTTAGGAACCTTCAACACAGATACGCAGTATTTT

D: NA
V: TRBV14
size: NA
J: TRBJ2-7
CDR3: CASSQERGLSYEQYF
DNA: TGTGCCAGCAGCCAAGAACGGGGCCTCTCCTACGAGCAGTACTTC

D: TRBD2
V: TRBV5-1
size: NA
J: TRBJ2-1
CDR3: CASSGGLAGLQFNNEQFF
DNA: TGCGCCAGCAGCGGGGGACTAGCGGGCCTTCAATTCAACAATGAGCAGTTCTTC

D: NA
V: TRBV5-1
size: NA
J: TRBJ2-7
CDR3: CASRADPTGWVYEQYF
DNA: TGCGCCAGCAGAGCCGACCCAACAGGATGGGTGTACGAGCAGTACTTC

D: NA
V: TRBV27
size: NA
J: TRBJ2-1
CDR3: CASSLSNPNEQFF
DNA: TGTGCCAGCAGTTTATCGAACCCTAATGAGCAGTTCTTC

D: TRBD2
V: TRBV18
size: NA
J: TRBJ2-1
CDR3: CASSPHPRLAGDNEQFF
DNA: TGTGCCAGCTCACCTCACCCCAGGCTAGCGGGGGACAATGAGCAGTTCTTC

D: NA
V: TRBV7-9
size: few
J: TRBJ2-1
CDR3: CASSLGGDEQFF
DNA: TGTGCCAGCAGCTTAGGGGGGGATGAGCAGTTCTTC

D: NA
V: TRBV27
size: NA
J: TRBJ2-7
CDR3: CASSFNSQAPNYEQYF
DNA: TGTGCCAGCAGTTTTAACAGCCAAGCGCCGAACTACGAGCAGTACTTC

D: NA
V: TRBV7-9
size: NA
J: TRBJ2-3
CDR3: CASSFLVGGTDTQYF
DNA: TGTGCCAGCAGCTTTTTAGTGGGGGGCACAGATACGCAGTATTTT

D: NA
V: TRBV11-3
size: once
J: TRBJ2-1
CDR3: CASSTDPGNEQFF
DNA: TGTGCCAGCAGCACAGATCCCGGAAATGAGCAGTTCTTC

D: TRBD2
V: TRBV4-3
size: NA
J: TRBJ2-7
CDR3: CASSQATSGSYEQYF
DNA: TGCGCCAGCAGCCAAGCGACTAGCGGATCCTACGAGCAGTACTTC

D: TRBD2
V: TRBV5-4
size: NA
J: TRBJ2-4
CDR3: CASSRSGDIQYF
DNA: TGTGCCAGCAGTAGGAGCGGGGACATTCAGTACTTC

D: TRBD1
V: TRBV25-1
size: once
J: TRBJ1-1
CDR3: CASSEPGQGPTEAFF
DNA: TGTGCCAGCAGTGAACCGGGACAGGGGCCCACTGAAGCTTTCTTT

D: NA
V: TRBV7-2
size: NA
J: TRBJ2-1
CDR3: CASRGGNYNEQFF
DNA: TGTGCCAGCAGGGGCGGGAACTACAATGAGCAGTTCTTC

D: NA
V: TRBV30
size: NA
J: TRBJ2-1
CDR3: CAWSHNEQFF
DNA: TGTGCCTGGAGTCACAATGAGCAGTTCTTC

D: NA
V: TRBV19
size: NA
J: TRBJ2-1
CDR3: CASRHPAYSYNEQFF
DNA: TGTGCCAGTAGGCATCCGGCCTACTCCTACAATGAGCAGTTCTTC

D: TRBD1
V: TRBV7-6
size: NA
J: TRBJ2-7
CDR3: CASSLGTEVYEQYF
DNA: TGTGCCAGCAGCCTCGGGACAGAAGTCTACGAGCAGTACTTC

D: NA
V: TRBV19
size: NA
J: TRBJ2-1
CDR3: CASSIVGGTSYNEQFF
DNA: TGTGCCAGTAGTATAGTCGGCGGGACGTCCTACAATGAGCAGTTCTTC

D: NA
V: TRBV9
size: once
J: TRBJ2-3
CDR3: CASSLWGGGTDTQYF
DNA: TGTGCCAGCAGCCTCTGGGGCGGGGGCACAGATACGCAGTATTTT

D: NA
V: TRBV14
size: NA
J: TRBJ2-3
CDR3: CASSQDPDYTDTQYF
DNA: TGTGCCAGCAGCCAAGATCCAGACTACACAGATACGCAGTATTTT

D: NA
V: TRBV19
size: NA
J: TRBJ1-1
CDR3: CASSEGVWNTEAFF
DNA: TGTGCCAGTAGTGAAGGTGTATGGAACACTGAAGCTTTCTTT

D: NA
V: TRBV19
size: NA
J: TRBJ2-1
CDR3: CASSLQGYGYNEQFF
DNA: TGTGCCAGTAGTTTACAGGGTTATGGGTACAATGAGCAGTTCTTC

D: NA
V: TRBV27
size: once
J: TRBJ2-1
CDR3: CASSLYGSGPYNEQFF
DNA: TGTGCCAGCAGTTTATATGGGAGTGGGCCCTACAATGAGCAGTTCTTC

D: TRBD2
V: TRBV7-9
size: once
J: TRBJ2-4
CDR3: CASSSRTSGRADTKNIQYF
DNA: TGTGCCAGCAGCTCCAGGACTAGCGGGAGGGCCGATACCAAAAACATTCAGTACTTC

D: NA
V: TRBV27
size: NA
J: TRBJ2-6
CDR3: CASIGVGELGANVLTF
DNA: TGTGCCAGCATTGGTGTGGGGGAGTTGGGGGCCAACGTCCTGACTTTC

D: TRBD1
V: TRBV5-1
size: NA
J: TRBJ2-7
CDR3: CASSFRDRGYEQYF
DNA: TGCGCCAGCAGCTTTAGGGACAGGGGCTACGAGCAGTACTTC

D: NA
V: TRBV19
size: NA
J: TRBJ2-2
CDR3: CASTPSFAGELFF
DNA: TGTGCCAGTACCCCGTCGTTCGCCGGGGAGCTGTTTTTT

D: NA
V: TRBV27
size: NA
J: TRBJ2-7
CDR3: CASSRQGHYEQYF
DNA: TGTGCCAGCAGTAGGCAGGGTCACTACGAGCAGTACTTC